The 26 T cell receptor beta chains in this list originate from one sample, sequenced in a study of molecular identifiers for immune sequencing clone quantification. One entry per CDR3 protein, called by TCRdb with MiXCR from the PCR reads. The data contain around 8,000 distinct CDR3 sequences, 35% of them singletons. The sequencing input was naive CD8+ T cells from blood, with Jurkat cell RNA spiked in. As for subset: FACS-sorted CD8+CD4-CCR7+CD45RA+ naive T cells. Source of these receptors: a human donor in good health. Some libraries in this study had Jurkat cell RNA spiked in.

The chain has TRBV28 and TRBJ2-7, with 11 nucleotides matching TRBD2. This CDR3 has 16 residues. With 5 bases clipped from V and 4 bases from J, the junction kept 10 bases outside the gene matches. Germline CDR1 and CDR2: MDHEN and SYDVKM. DNA for the CDR3: TGTGCCAGCAGTACCCGGGCTAGCGGGAGGAAGTACGAGCAGTACTTC. This sequence encodes CASSTRASGRKYEQYF.

CDR3 amino acids: CSARPYRAERIAGETQYF. CDR3 sequence (DNA): TGCAGCGCCCGACCCTACAGGGCCGAACGGATAGCGGGAGAGACCCAGTACTTC. The rearrangement links TRBV29-1 to TRBJ2-5; D perhaps matches TRBD2 (7 bases). Germline V gene data show CDR1 as SQVTM and CDR2 as ANQGSEA. Trimming stripped 7 bases from V and 4 bases from J, with 31 bases between. The CDR3 sequence is 18 residues long.

This clonotype was detected once. This chain connects TRBV4-1 to TRBJ2-7; D uncertain. The CDR3 contains 15 residues. Germline V gene sequence: CDR1 MGHRA, CDR2 YSYEKL. V lost 0 bases to trimming and J lost 0 bases, with 9 bases between them. CDR3 DNA: TGCGCCAGCAGCCAAGACCCACCCAGCTCCTACGAGCAGTACTTC. This encodes CASSQDPPSSYEQYF.

By sample fraction, this clonotype is medium-sized. The chain joins TRBV15 to TRBJ2-6, with D hard to call. The V end lost 1 base, the J end lost 1 base, and 17 bases lay between the germline ends. CDR3 length: 19 amino acids. CDR1 and CDR2 from the germline V gene are LNHNV and YYDKDF (reference sequence). In DNA, the CDR3 is TGTGCCACCAGCAGAGCGTATGGTTGGTCGGGTTCTGGGGCCAACGTCCTGACTTTC. The encoded protein is CATSRAYGWSGSGANVLTF.

This clonotype was picked up a small number of times. The chain links TRBV19 to TRBJ1-6, with no clear D. Trimming shortened V by 5 bases and J by 4 bases, and 9 bases separated the two germline ends. The CDR3 extends over 14 amino acids. Germline CDR1 and CDR2: LNHDA and SQIVND (reference sequence). The CDR3: CASSPYEYNSPLHF. The CDR3 DNA follows: TGTGCCAGTAGTCCGTACGAGTATAATTCACCCCTCCACTTT. Full variable domain (rest looked up from reference TRBV19 and TRBJ1-6): DGGITQSPKYLFRKEGQNVTLSCEQNLNHDAMYWYRQDPGQGLRLIYYSQIVNDFQKGDIAEGYSVSREKKESFPLTVTSAQKNPTAFYLCASSPYEYNSPLHFGNGTRLTVT.

This clonotype was seen only a few times. The chain uses TRBV12-5 and TRBJ2-3; 12 bases align to TRBD2. The CDR3 spans 17 residues. Germline loops: CDR1 LGHNT, CDR2 FRNRAP. The J segment lost 5 bases and the V segment lost 0 bases, leaving 6 bases of the junction unmatched. The CDR3 is CASGLVLPSGRGDTQYF. CDR3 nucleotides: TGTGCTAGTGGTTTGGTACTCCCTAGCGGGAGGGGAGATACGCAGTATTTT.

There are a few counts of this clonotype. The V and J genes are TRBV25-1 and TRBJ2-7; D is unclear. Looked up from germline, CDR1 is MGHDK and CDR2 is SYGVNS. V lost 4 bases and J 2 bases, leaving 6 bases between the germline ends. This CDR3 is built from 12 residues. The CDR3 loop reads CASSVRPYEQYF. Written as DNA, the CDR3 is TGTGCCAGCAGTGTCAGACCCTACGAGCAGTACTTC.

Notes on this clonotype: Germline and junction disagree at one end, which may indicate a read error. The chain recombines TRBV20-1 with TRBJ1-2, with a tentative D call TRBD1 (6 bases). The CDR3 runs to 13 residues. CDR1 DFQATT and CDR2 SNEGSKA come from the germline V gene (reference sequence). The CDR3 nucleotides read TGCGGTGCTCATGACGGGACAAGCTATGGCTACACCTTC. Its translation is CGAHDGTSYGYTF.

This clonotype was counted a few times. V usage is TRBV20-1 and J usage is TRBJ2-7; no firm D call. The V end lost 0 bases, the J end lost 2 bases, and 14 bases lay between the germline ends. Germline values: CDR1 DFQATT, CDR2 SNEGSKA (reference sequence). This CDR3 has 15 amino acids. The CDR3 spells CSARDRASYAYEQYF. As DNA, the CDR3 is TGCAGTGCTAGAGATCGGGCTAGTTACGCCTACGAGCAGTACTTC.

This clonotype turned up a few times. The gene calls are TRBV12-3 or TRBV12-4 and TRBJ2-1, with D hard to call. This CDR3 region has 10 residues. V lost 8 bases and J lost 5, with 4 bases in between. CDR3: CASVHNEQFF. CDR3 DNA sequence: TGTGCCAGCGTCCACAATGAGCAGTTCTTC.

In regard to this clonotype: One base away lies a much larger clone, so this may be a sequencing read error. This sequence joins TRBV27 and TRBJ2-7; 7 positions agree with TRBD2. Trimming removed 6 bases from V and 9 bases from J; junction bases left unmatched: 17. The CDR3 has 15 residues. The germline gives CDR1 MNHEY, CDR2 SMNVEV (reference sequence). CDR3 region: CASSPTPGGLSGQYF. The CDR3 coding sequence is TGTGCCAGCAGCCCTACTCCCGGGGGACTAAGCGGGCAGTACTTC.

Points on this clonotype: It is likely a read error, because the conserved phenylalanine at the end of the CDR3 is missing. The genes are TRBV18 and TRBJ2-2; possibly TRBD2 for D (5 bases). Trimming took 2 bases from V and 3 from J, leaving 16 bases between them. Germline-derived CDR1 and CDR2 are KGHSH and LQKENI. The CDR3 runs to 17 residues. The CDR3 loop reads CASSPKTTVGYTGELFY. In nucleotides, the CDR3 is TGTGCCAGCTCACCAAAGACTACCGTGGGTTACACCGGGGAGCTGTTTTAT.

This clonotype has only a few counts. The chain carries TRBV25-1 and TRBJ2-5; D ambiguous. CDR3 length equals 15 residues. V lost 3 bases and J lost 4, with 15 bases in between. Germline assignment: CDR1 MGHDK and CDR2 SYGVNS. CDR3 in amino acids: CASSDPRTVTETQYF. CDR3 nucleotide sequence: TGTGCCAGCAGTGACCCAAGGACGGTTACAGAGACCCAGTACTTC.

This clonotype is medium-sized in the sample. The rearrangement joins TRBV5-5 to TRBJ2-2, with unresolved D. Trimming took 1 base from V and 4 from J, leaving 8 bases between them. This CDR3 region has 14 residues. CDR1 and CDR2 from the germline V gene are SGHKS and YYEKEE (reference sequence). The DNA for the CDR3 is TGTGCCAGCAGCTTGTTCGAGAGCACCGGGGAGCTGTTTTTT. Amino acid sequence: CASSLFESTGELFF.

The chain uses TRBV6-2 or TRBV6-3 and TRBJ2-3; tentative D call: TRBD2 (5 bases). Looked up from germline, CDR1 is MNHEY and CDR2 is SVGEGT. V was shortened by 1 base and J by 5 bases, with 13 bases between the two germline ends. This CDR3 has 15 residues. The CDR3 reads CASSYFIGGRDTQYF. The DNA of the CDR3 is TGTGCCAGCAGTTACTTCATCGGAGGAAGAGATACGCAGTATTTT.

This clonotype has only a few counts. This chain uses TRBV6-2 or TRBV6-3 with TRBJ2-5; TRBD1 matches 7 bases. V shed 7 bases and J 2 bases; nucleotides not matched to a gene: 7. The germline V gene encodes CDR1 MNHEY and CDR2 SVGEGT. The CDR3 consists of 14 residues. This CDR3 is CASTSEGQQETQYF. The CDR3 DNA sequence: TGTGCCAGCACCAGCGAGGGACAGCAAGAGACCCAGTACTTC.

This clonotype was picked up a small number of times. The CDR3 loop is CASSSGYEQYF. DNA for the CDR3: TGTGCCAGCAGTAGCGGGTACGAGCAGTACTTC. This chain uses TRBV12-3 or TRBV12-4 with TRBJ2-7; D possibly corresponds to TRBD2 (6 bases). V lost 5 bases and J 4 bases, leaving 6 bases between the germline ends. CDR3 length equals 11 residues.

A note on this clonotype: The junction departs from the called germline gene at one end, perhaps through a read error. The chain is built from TRBV28 and TRBJ2-7; D is ambiguous. The V gene's germline CDR1 is MDHEN and CDR2 SYDVKM. This CDR3 comprises 13 residues. The CDR3 DNA follows: TGTGCCGGCAGCCAACCACTGAACTACGAGCAGTACTTC. This translates into CAGSQPLNYEQYF.

This clonotype was seen only once. The rearrangement joins TRBV9 to TRBJ2-3; unclear D gene. Germline V lookup: CDR1 SGDLS, CDR2 YYNGEE. The CDR3 contains 12 residues. The V end was cut by 4 bases, the J end by 8 bases, with 11 bases between. The CDR3: CASSLFPGTQYF. DNA of the CDR3: TGTGCCAGCAGCCTCTTCCCCGGTACGCAGTATTTT.

The chain is built from TRBV28 and TRBJ2-7; D could derive from TRBD1 or TRBD2 (6 bases each). V dropped 6 bases and J dropped 1 base, with 16 bases sitting between them. This CDR3 spans 15 amino acids. Germline V lookup: CDR1 MDHEN, CDR2 SYDVKM. The DNA of the CDR3 is TGTGCCAGCAGATTTCGGGGGCGCGTTTCCTACGAGCAGTACTTC. It encodes CASRFRGRVSYEQYF.

By sample share, this clonotype is medium-sized. This rearrangement joins TRBV6-5 to TRBJ2-4; the match to TRBD2 covers 7 bases. Germline values: CDR1 MNHEY, CDR2 SVGAGI. J gave up 5 bases and V 7 bases, and 11 bases lay outside the gene matches. This CDR3 contains 15 residues. DNA for the CDR3: TGTGCCAGCACTTCACTAGCGCATGTGGAAAACATTCAGTACTTC. This translates into CASTSLAHVENIQYF.

This clonotype was detected a few times. The chain combines TRBV27 with TRBJ1-5; D is unresolved. The CDR3 is 15 amino acids. Trimming removed 4 bases at V and 2 bases at J, with 12 bases between. The germline V gene has CDR1 MNHEY and CDR2 SMNVEV (reference sequence). The CDR3 reads CASSYQGWGNQPQHF. The DNA for the CDR3 is TGTGCCAGCAGTTATCAAGGATGGGGCAATCAGCCCCAGCATTTT.

This clonotype has a handful of counts. J is TRBJ2-7 and V is TRBV28, with D possibly TRBD2 on 6 matching bases. The CDR3 runs 14 residues. From germline, CDR1 is MDHEN and CDR2 SYDVKM. The V end lost 10 bases, the J end lost 0 bases, and 16 bases lay between the germline ends. The CDR3: CATRRKTSSYEQYF. DNA for the CDR3: TGTGCCACCCGGCGCAAGACTAGCTCCTACGAGCAGTACTTC.

This clonotype was detected a few times. This chain links TRBV20-1 with TRBJ2-5, with D tentatively TRBD2 (5 bases). The CDR3 contains 13 residues. The V end lost 6 bases, the J end lost 5 bases, and 16 bases lay between the germline ends. Germline CDR1 and CDR2: DFQATT and SNEGSKA (reference sequence). The CDR3 DNA reads as TGCAGTGCACACGGACTTGTCGGGGAGACCCAGTACTTC. It yields the protein CSAHGLVGETQYF.

As concerns this clonotype: The junction departs from germline at one end; a sequencing error may be responsible. The J gene is TRBJ2-2, the V gene TRBV3-1; a possible D gene is TRBD2 (5 bases). This CDR3 has 13 residues. CDR1 LGHDT and CDR2 YNNKEL come from the germline V gene (reference sequence). The CDR3 reads CASSRLDTGEQFF. The CDR3 DNA reads TGTGCCAGCAGCCGACTCGACACCGGGGAGCAGTTTTTT.

As regards this clonotype: A much larger clonotype is one base distant, so this may be a read error. The V gene is TRBV2, the J gene TRBJ2-5, with D unclear. Looked up from germline, CDR1 is SNHLY and CDR2 is FYNNEI. The CDR3 runs 14 residues. The chain's CDR3 is CASSEGSSQGTQYF. CDR3 nucleotides: TGTGCCAGCAGTGAAGGCAGCAGTCAAGGGACCCAGTACTTC.